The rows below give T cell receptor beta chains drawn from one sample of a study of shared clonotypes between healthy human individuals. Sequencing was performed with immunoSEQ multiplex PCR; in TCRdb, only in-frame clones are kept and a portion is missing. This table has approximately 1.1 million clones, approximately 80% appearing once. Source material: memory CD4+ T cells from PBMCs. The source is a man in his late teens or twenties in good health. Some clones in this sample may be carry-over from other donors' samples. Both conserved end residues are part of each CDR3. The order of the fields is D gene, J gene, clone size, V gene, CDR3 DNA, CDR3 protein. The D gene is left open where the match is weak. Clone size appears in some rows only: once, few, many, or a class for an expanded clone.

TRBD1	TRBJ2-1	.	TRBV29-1	TGCAGCGTGGGGACAGGGGGCTACAATGAGCAGTTCTTC	CSVGTGGYNEQFF
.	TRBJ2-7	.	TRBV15	TGTGCCACCAGCAGGGCCCAGGGTATTGTCTACGAGCAGTACTTC	CATSRAQGIVYEQYF
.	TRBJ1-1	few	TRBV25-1	TGTGCCAGCAGTGCAGGGTATGGCACTGAAGCTTTCTTT	CASSAGYGTEAFF
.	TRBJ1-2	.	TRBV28	TGTGCCAGCAGCCCCCGGACCTCAGGAAATGGCTACACCTTC	CASSPRTSGNGYTF
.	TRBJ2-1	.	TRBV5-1	TGCGCCAGCAGCGCGGGACTTAGTGGGCGTGAGCAGTTCTTC	CASSAGLSGREQFF
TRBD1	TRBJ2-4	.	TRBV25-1	TGTGCCAGCAGTGAGGGGACAGGGGCGTACTTC	CASSEGTGAYF
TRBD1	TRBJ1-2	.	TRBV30	TGTGCCTTTCTACTCCGGGACAGCAGTGGCTACACCTTC	CAFLLRDSSGYTF
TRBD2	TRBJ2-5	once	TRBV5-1	TGCGCCAGCAGCTTGGGACTAGCGGGAGGAGTAGGAGAGACCCAGTACTTC	CASSLGLAGGVGETQYF
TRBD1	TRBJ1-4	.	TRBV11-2	TGTGCCAGCAGCTCAGCCGCGTTGACAGGGCGAAGAAAACTGTTTTTT	CASSSAALTGRRKLFF
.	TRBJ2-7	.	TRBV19	TGTGCCAGTACCCCGAAGGGGGGCGCGGGTCAGTACTTC	CASTPKGGAGQYF
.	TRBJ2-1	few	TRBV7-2	TGTGCCAGCAGCCTGAGATGGGGCGGAGGGGAGACGGTGCATGAGCAGTTCTTC	CASSLRWGGGETVHEQFF
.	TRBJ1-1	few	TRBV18	TGTGCCAGCTCACCACGCGACGCGACAGCTGAAGCTTTCTTT	CASSPRDATAEAFF
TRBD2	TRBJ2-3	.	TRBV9	TGTGCCAGCAGCGCCGGGACTAGCGGCGGGAGGTTAGCAGATACGCAGTATTTT	CASSAGTSGGRLADTQYF
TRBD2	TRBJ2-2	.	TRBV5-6	TGTGCCAGTAGCCGTAGCGGGAGAGGCACCGGGGAGCTGTTTTTT	CASSRSGRGTGELFF
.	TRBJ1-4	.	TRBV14	TGTGCCAGCAGCGATAGCGTGTCGGCTAATGAAAAACTGTTTTTT	CASSDSVSANEKLFF
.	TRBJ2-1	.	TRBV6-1	TGTGCCAGCAGCGACCTCGGCATGTACAATGAGCAGTTCTTC	CASSDLGMYNEQFF
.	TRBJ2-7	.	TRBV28	TGTGCCAGCAGTCCCCCCCAAGGACCCTACGAGCAGTACTTC	CASSPPQGPYEQYF
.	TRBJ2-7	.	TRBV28	TGTGCCAGCAGTCCCCGGTTGCACGAGCAGTACTTC	CASSPRLHEQYF
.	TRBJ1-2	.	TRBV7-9	TGTGCCAGCAGCTTTATCTACTCAATGTCCTATGGCTACACCTTC	CASSFIYSMSYGYTF
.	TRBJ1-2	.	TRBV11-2	TGTGCCAGCAGCTTGGCGCGGGAACATGGCTACACCTTC	CASSLAREHGYTF
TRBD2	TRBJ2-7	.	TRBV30	TGTGCCTGGAGCGGGGCTAGCGGCTCCTACGAGCAGTACTTC	CAWSGASGSYEQYF
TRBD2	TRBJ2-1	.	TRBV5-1	TGCGCCAGCAGCTTGGTTGCGGGAGTGAAAAATGAGCAGTTCTTC	CASSLVAGVKNEQFF
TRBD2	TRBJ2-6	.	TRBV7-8	TGTGCCAGCAGCTTAGTTCGGACTAGCTCTGGGGCCAACGTCCTGACTTTC	CASSLVRTSSGANVLTF
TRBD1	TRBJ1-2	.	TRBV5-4	TGTGCCAGCAGCTTGGGTGGGACAGGGGGCAACTATGGCTACACCTTC	CASSLGGTGGNYGYTF
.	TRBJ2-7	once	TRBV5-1	TGCGCCAGCAGCGAAGGGACCTCGGGGGAGCAGTACTTC	CASSEGTSGEQYF
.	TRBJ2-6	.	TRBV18	TGTGCCAGCTCACTATTACAGGATCGGTGGGCCAACGTCCTGACTTTC	CASSLLQDRWANVLTF
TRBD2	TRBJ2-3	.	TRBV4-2	TGTGCCAGCAGCCAAGTACTAGCGGGAACGGCGGATACGCAGTATTTT	CASSQVLAGTADTQYF
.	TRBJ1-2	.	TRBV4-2	TGTGCCAGCAGCCAAGGGGCCCGACAGCCCATCGGCTACACCTTC	CASSQGARQPIGYTF
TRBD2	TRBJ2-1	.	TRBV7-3	TGTGCCAGCAGCTTATCTAGCGGGAGTTACAATGAGCAGTTCTTC	CASSLSSGSYNEQFF
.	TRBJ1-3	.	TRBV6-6	TGTGCCAGCAGATCGGGGGGAACTGGAAACACCATATATTTT	CASRSGGTGNTIYF
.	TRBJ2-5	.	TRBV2	TGTGCCAGCAGTCTTTCTGGCCAAGAGACCCAGTACTTC	CASSLSGQETQYF
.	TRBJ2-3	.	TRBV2	TGTGCCAGCAGTCCCGGGTCTACGCAGTATTTT	CASSPGSTQYF
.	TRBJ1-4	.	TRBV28	TGTGCCAGCAGTTCTAGCCGACGGGGTGCGGGCTTTATTGAAAAACTGTTTTTT	CASSSSRRGAGFIEKLFF
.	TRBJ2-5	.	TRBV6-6	TGTGCCAGCAGACGGGGTCTTCAATTTGGGGGAGAGGCCCAGTACTTC	CASRRGLQFGGEAQYF
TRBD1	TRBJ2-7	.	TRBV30	TGTGCCTGGAGTGTTGACCTTCAGGGGGAACAGTACTTC	CAWSVDLQGEQYF
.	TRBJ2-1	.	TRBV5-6	TGTGCCAGCAGCTTGGGCGACGGCCTGAGGCAGTTCTTC	CASSLGDGLRQFF
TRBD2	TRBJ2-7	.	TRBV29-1	TGCAGCGTTGCATTGGGTAGCGGGAGTAGATACGAGCAGTACTTC	CSVALGSGSRYEQYF
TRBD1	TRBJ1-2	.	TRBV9	TGTGCCAGCAGCGTCCTGGGACAGAACTATGGCTACACCTTC	CASSVLGQNYGYTF